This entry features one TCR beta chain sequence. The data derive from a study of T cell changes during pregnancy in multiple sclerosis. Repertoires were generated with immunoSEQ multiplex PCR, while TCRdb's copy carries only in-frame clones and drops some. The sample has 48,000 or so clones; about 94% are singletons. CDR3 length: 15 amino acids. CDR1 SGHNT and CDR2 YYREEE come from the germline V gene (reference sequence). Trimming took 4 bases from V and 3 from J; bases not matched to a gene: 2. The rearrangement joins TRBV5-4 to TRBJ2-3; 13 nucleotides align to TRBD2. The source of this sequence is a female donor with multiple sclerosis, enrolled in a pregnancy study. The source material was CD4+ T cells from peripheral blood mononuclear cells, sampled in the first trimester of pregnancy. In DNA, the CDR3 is TGTGCCAGCAGCACGGGACTAGCGGGGACAGATACGCAGTATTTT. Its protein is CASSTGLAGTDTQYF.